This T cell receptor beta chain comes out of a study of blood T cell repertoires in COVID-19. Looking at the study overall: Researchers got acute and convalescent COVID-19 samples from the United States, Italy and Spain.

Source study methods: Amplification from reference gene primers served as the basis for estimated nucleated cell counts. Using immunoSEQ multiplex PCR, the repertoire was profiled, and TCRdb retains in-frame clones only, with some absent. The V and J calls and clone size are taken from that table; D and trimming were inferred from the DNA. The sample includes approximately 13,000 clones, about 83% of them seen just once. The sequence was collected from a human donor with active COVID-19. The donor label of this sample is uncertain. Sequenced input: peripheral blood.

The CDR3 loop reads CASSVAFGGREKLFF. DNA for the CDR3: TGTGCCAGCAGCGTAGCATTTGGGGGCCGCGAAAAACTGTTTTTT. This rearrangement joins TRBV9 to TRBJ1-4; D possibly corresponds to TRBD1 (6 bases). The ends were cut back, 0 bases at V and 8 bases at J, with 14 bases in the middle. The CDR3 totals 15 residues. Looked up from germline, CDR1 is SGDLS and CDR2 is YYNGEE.